The 27 T cell receptor beta chains reported below all come from one sample, sequenced in a study of T-cell reconstitution after alpha-beta-depleted transplantation in children. Preparation of the TCRbeta library was carried out with unique molecular identifiers. TCRdb re-derived calls from the PCR reads in MiXCR, one entry per CDR3 protein. The sample holds 580,000 or so distinct CDR3 sequences; about 23% are singletons and the top ten take around 14%. The sample consisted of PBMCs, mostly from graft donor cells, taken 360 days after TCRalphabeta/CD19-depleted stem cell transplant. The source is a boy under three years old who had a stem cell transplant for acute myeloid leukemia, so the T cells may come from the graft donor.

There are a few counts of this clonotype. The rearrangement joins TRBV6-5 to TRBJ2-3; TRBD2 aligns across 7 bases. The junction had 10 bases not matched to a gene; V was cut back by 2 bases and J by 2 bases. Germline V gene lookup returns CDR1 MNHEY and CDR2 SVGAGI. CDR3 size: 17 residues. The CDR3 region has the DNA TGTGCCAGCAGTTACACAATGACTAGCCCCCCCACAGATACGCAGTATTTT. It yields the protein CASSYTMTSPPTDTQYF.

Many counts were recorded for this clonotype. V usage is TRBV5-1 and J usage is TRBJ2-4; D perhaps matches TRBD1 (6 bases). Germline CDR1 is SGHRS and CDR2 is YFSETQ. V was pared by 4 bases and J by 2 bases, with 10 bases between. CDR3 length: 14 residues. The CDR3 DNA reads as TGCGCCAGCAGCAAGGACAGCTCCAAAAACATTCAGTACTTC. This gives the protein CASSKDSSKNIQYF.

This clonotype was counted at least ten times. V and J are TRBV6-1 and TRBJ2-7; TRBD1 matches 9 bases. The length of the CDR3 is 14 residues. Germline lookup yields CDR1 MNHNS and CDR2 SASEGT. Germline trimming cut 1 base from V and 3 bases from J; bases unmatched to any gene: 1. Here the CDR3 DNA reads TGTGCCAGCAGTGAAGGGGGACAGGGCTACGAGCAGTACGTC. Translated, it gives CASSEGGQGYEQYV.

This clonotype has more than one count but fewer than ten. The rearrangement links TRBV20-1 to TRBJ2-1, with a weak D call TRBD2 (7 bases). V was cut by 5 bases and J by 7 bases, with 15 bases left in between. This CDR3 spans 13 amino acids. CDR1 is DFQATT, CDR2 SNEGSKA, per germline (reference sequence). CDR3 coding DNA: TGCAGTGCTGGGTGGGGGGGCACAAATGAGCAGTTCTTC. Translation gives CSAGWGGTNEQFF.

This clonotype was detected ten times or more. The chain has TRBV6-2 or TRBV6-3 and TRBJ2-6, with 9 bases matching TRBD1. This CDR3 comprises 16 residues. CDR1 is MNHEY and CDR2 is SVGEGT in the germline V gene. After removal of 6 bases from V and 4 bases from J, the junction contained 7 bases not matched to a gene. The CDR3 DNA follows: TGTGCCAGCAGAAGGACAGGGGCTTCCGGGGCCAACGTCCTGACTTTC. Protein sequence: CASRRTGASGANVLTF.

The sample holds a few counts of this clonotype. The rearrangement joins TRBV12-3 or TRBV12-4 to TRBJ2-3, with 7 bases that match TRBD2. Trimming took 6 bases from V and 4 from J; bases not matched to a gene: 7. The CDR3 has 14 residues. The chain's CDR3 is CASSRTTSSDTQYF. In DNA, the CDR3 is TGTGCCAGCAGCCGCACGACTAGCTCAGATACGCAGTATTTT.

This clonotype has more than one count but fewer than ten. The chain uses TRBV18 and TRBJ1-1, with no clear D. CDR1 is KGHSH and CDR2 is LQKENI in the germline V gene. This CDR3 has 17 residues. With 3 bases removed from V and 0 bases from J, the gap between germline ends came to 17 bases. The CDR3 is CASSPSYGEGMNTEAFF. In nucleotides, the CDR3 is TGTGCCAGCTCACCTTCCTACGGAGAGGGCATGAACACTGAAGCTTTCTTT.

CDR3 sequence reads: CASRNDRQDPYNEQFF. The CDR3 bases are TGTGCCAGCAGAAACGATAGACAGGACCCATACAATGAGCAGTTCTTC. This chain links TRBV28 with TRBJ2-1; perhaps TRBD1 as D (6 bases). This CDR3 contains 16 residues. From germline, CDR1 is MDHEN and CDR2 SYDVKM. V lost 6 bases and J 4 bases, leaving 19 bases between the germline ends.

This clonotype was counted between two and nine times. The chain links TRBV28 to TRBJ1-5, with D hard to call. The CDR3 has 15 residues. Trimming took 2 bases from V and 5 from J, leaving 13 bases between them. Germline V gene lookup returns CDR1 MDHEN and CDR2 SYDVKM. The CDR3 protein is CASSLRASLDQPQHF. The DNA of the CDR3 is TGTGCCAGCAGTTTAAGGGCGAGCTTGGATCAGCCCCAGCATTTT.

This chain uses TRBV7-2 with TRBJ2-1; 10 positions agree with TRBD1. The CDR3 contains 13 residues. Germline V gives CDR1 SGHTA, CDR2 FQGNSA. With V trimmed by 4 bases and J by 9 bases, 3 bases remained unmatched. Written as DNA, the CDR3 is TGTGCCAGCAGCTGGGACAGGGGAGGTGAGCAGTTCTTC. Translating gives CASSWDRGGEQFF.

This chain links TRBV7-9 with TRBJ2-3; D is unclear. The CDR3 sequence is 17 residues long. The V gene's germline CDR1 is SEHNR and CDR2 FQNEAQ (reference sequence). V dropped 5 bases and J dropped 3 bases, with 21 bases sitting between them. CDR3 bases: TGTGCCAGCAGCCTAGTAGGGCGACTTATTAAAACAGATACGCAGTATTTT. This encodes CASSLVGRLIKTDTQYF.

In its sample, this clonotype was seen many times. The chain joins TRBV4-2 to TRBJ2-3; D gene ambiguous. Trimming took off 9 bases at V and 8 bases at J, with 6 bases between the two ends. This CDR3 region has 9 residues. CDR1 is LGHNA and CDR2 is YNFKEQ in the germline V gene. The CDR3 protein is CASPFTQYF. CDR3 DNA: TGTGCCAGTCCCTTTACGCAGTATTTT.

This clonotype came up a few times. The chain recombines TRBV12-3 or TRBV12-4 with TRBJ2-3; the D is unclear. V lost 6 bases to trimming and J lost 4 bases, with 11 bases between them. This CDR3 spans 13 amino acids. The CDR3, as DNA: TGTGCCAGCAGCCCGGTTTGGGCAGATACGCAGTATTTT. Translating gives CASSPVWADTQYF.

The chain links TRBV5-1 to TRBJ1-1; tentatively, D is TRBD1 (5 bases). Germline CDR1 is SGHRS and CDR2 is YFSETQ. The V end was cut by 0 bases, the J end by 11 bases, with 11 bases between. CDR3 length equals 12 residues. CDR3 sequence: CASSLGDQTAFF. As DNA, the CDR3 is TGCGCCAGCAGCTTGGGGGACCAGACGGCTTTCTTT.

J is TRBJ1-5 and V is TRBV20-1; D may be TRBD1 (5 bases). Germline values: CDR1 DFQATT, CDR2 SNEGSKA (reference sequence). CDR3 length equals 16 residues. V lost 0 bases and J lost 0, with 12 bases in between. CDR3 DNA: TGCAGTGCTAGAGATCGGGGGAGCTATAGCAATCAGCCCCAGCATTTT. This codes for CSARDRGSYSNQPQHF.

The chain links TRBV5-6 to TRBJ2-7, with 10 bases fitting TRBD1. The CDR3 contains 15 residues. Trimming at V came to 4 bases and at J to 5 bases, leaving 9 bases not matched to a gene. The germline CDR1 and CDR2 sequences are SGHDT and YYEEEE. CDR3 sequence reads: CASSLPGQGLDEQYV. In DNA form, the CDR3 reads TGTGCCAGCAGCCTTCCGGGACAGGGGTTGGACGAGCAGTACGTC.

This clonotype was seen a handful of times. The chain has TRBV5-1 and TRBJ1-1; the match to TRBD1 covers 7 bases. The CDR3 is 15 amino acids. Germline lookup yields CDR1 SGHRS and CDR2 YFSETQ. V lost 2 bases, J lost 7 bases, and 11 bases stayed unmatched. CDR3 residues: CASSLPDRESREAFF. The CDR3 DNA reads as TGCGCCAGCAGCTTACCTGACAGGGAGTCCCGTGAAGCTTTCTTT.

The chain combines TRBV9 with TRBJ2-3; TRBD2 matches at 8 bases. Trimming removed 2 bases from V and 6 bases from J; junction bases left unmatched: 14. The CDR3 length is 17 residues. Germline loops: CDR1 SGDLS, CDR2 YYNGEE. In nucleotides, the CDR3 is TGTGCCAGCAGCGTGGGCCTAGGGCGGGGGGCATCGGATACGCAGTATTTT. It specifies CASSVGLGRGASDTQYF.

This clonotype showed up just a few times. This chain uses TRBV3-1 with TRBJ2-1; tentative D call: TRBD1 (6 bases). CDR3 length: 16 amino acids. Germline CDR1 and CDR2: LGHDT and YNNKEL (reference sequence). Trimming pared 4 bases from V and 1 base from J, leaving 14 bases between. In DNA, the CDR3 is TGTGCCAGCAGCCCCGGCAGGGGTGGGTCCTACAATGAGCAGTTCTTC. Translation: CASSPGRGGSYNEQFF.

This clonotype was found a few times. V usage is TRBV4-3 and J usage is TRBJ1-1; D call uncertain. V lost 4 bases, J lost 0 bases, and 6 bases lay in between. The CDR3 is 13 residues long. In germline, CDR1 is LGHNA, CDR2 YSLEER. CDR3 region: CASSRKVNTEAFF. The CDR3 bases are TGCGCCAGCAGCCGGAAGGTGAACACTGAAGCTTTCTTT.

The rearrangement joins TRBV6-5 to TRBJ1-5, with TRBD1 identical over 9 bases. The CDR3 totals 16 residues. Trimming at V came to 2 bases and at J to 6 bases, leaving 8 bases not matched to a gene. Germline V gene lookup returns CDR1 MNHEY and CDR2 SVGAGI. The CDR3 sequence is CASSYGTGTFGQPQHF. The DNA of the CDR3 is TGTGCCAGCAGTTACGGGACAGGGACATTTGGTCAGCCCCAGCATTTT.

J is TRBJ2-1 and V is TRBV12-3 or TRBV12-4; 8 bases match TRBD2. With 4 bases clipped from V and 13 bases from J, the junction kept 3 bases outside the gene matches. This CDR3 is 11 amino acids long. CDR3 sequence reads: CASSSRGGQFF. The CDR3 DNA is TGTGCCAGCAGTTCCCGGGGGGGCCAGTTCTTC.

This clonotype was seen a few times. The chain joins TRBV12-3 or TRBV12-4 to TRBJ1-1; 7 positions match TRBD1. V lost 1 base, J lost 5 bases, and 4 bases stayed unmatched. The CDR3 runs 14 residues. CDR3 in DNA: TGTGCCAGCAGTTTAGGACAGGGAAAAACTGAAGCTTTCTTT. As protein: CASSLGQGKTEAFF.

Worth noting for this clonotype: A much larger clone lies one base from this, so it may be a read error. The chain links TRBV3-1 to TRBJ1-6, with D uncertain. Per the germline V gene, CDR1 is LGHDT and CDR2 is YNNKEL (reference sequence). The CDR3 contains 13 residues. The CDR3 loop is CASSPTYGSPLLF. The CDR3 DNA is TGTGCCAGCAGCCCGACCTATGGTTCACCCCTCCTCTTT.

The sample holds many counts of this clonotype. This chain uses TRBV7-9 with TRBJ2-5, with D maybe TRBD1 (6 bases). Trimming removed 11 bases at V and 5 bases at J, with 12 bases between. CDR3 length: 11 residues. From germline, CDR1 is SEHNR and CDR2 FQNEAQ (reference sequence). CDR3 residues: CAEQGRETQYF. Written as DNA, the CDR3 is TGTGCCGAACAGGGTAGGGAGACCCAGTACTTC.

This clonotype has at least ten counts. The chain links TRBV20-1 to TRBJ1-2; TRBD1 agrees at 7 bases. The V and J ends lost 2 bases and 12 bases, in that order; junction bases with no gene match: 9. There are 12 residues in the CDR3. Per the germline V gene, CDR1 is DFQATT and CDR2 is SNEGSKA (reference sequence). CDR3 nucleotides: TGCAGTGCTAGACAGGGGGTGTTGTTTAACACCTTC. It specifies CSARQGVLFNTF.

The sample holds many counts of this clonotype. The chain employs TRBV28 and TRBJ1-1, with D possibly being TRBD1 (5 bases). The length of the CDR3 is 15 residues. Germline lookup yields CDR1 MDHEN and CDR2 SYDVKM. The V and J ends lost 3 bases and 0 bases respectively, with 11 bases between them. The CDR3 protein is CASSLVGGLNTEAFF. DNA of the CDR3: TGTGCCAGCAGTTTGGTCGGGGGTTTGAACACTGAAGCTTTCTTT.